The following is a TCR beta chain sequence with its context. A single record per CDR3 protein comes from TCRdb applying MiXCR to the 5' RACE reads. The data show 92,000 or so distinct CDR3 sequences, with roughly 16% seen just once and approximately 39% held by the top ten. The length of the CDR3 is 16 residues. CDR1 is SGHAT and CDR2 is FQNNGV in the germline V gene. V lost 4 bases, J lost 4 bases, and 17 bases lay in between. The sample comes from a study of T-cell memory formation after mild COVID-19. V is TRBV11-2 and J is TRBJ2-1, with D perhaps TRBD2 (6 bases). The sample comprised PBMCs or a T cell subset sorted from them (not recorded which). The origin of this receptor is a man aged 18 to 29 who had mild COVID-19 (a few samples of this study predate the infection). Cell type and time point are not known. Here the CDR3 DNA reads TGTGCCAGCAGCTGGTCCGGGACTGAGAGTTACAATGAGCAGTTCTTC. Translating it yields CASSWSGTESYNEQFF.